This entry features one T cell receptor (beta chain) sequence. The antigen is undetermined. CDR1 is LNHDA, CDR2 SQIVND, per germline (reference sequence). The CDR3 is made up of 13 amino acids. V lost 7 bases and J lost 2, with 11 bases in between. The record originates from a study of T cell responses to AZD1222 COVID-19 vaccine. TCRdb keeps only in-frame clones here, not all; method: immunoSEQ multiplex PCR. The sample lists about 81,000 clones, around 90% seen once, with 8% in the top ten. Study-wide results and limits: Females made up more of the donors, who were largely white British, and clonal diversity may have come out too low. Rises in breadth and depth of Spike-specific TCRs came after two AZD1222 doses. Repertoires were collected only later (after the peak T cell response had occurred).

Pooled in the analysis were second doses at about 4 or about 12 weeks. This TCR derives from an adult who received the AZD1222 COVID-19 vaccine. The sequencing used peripheral blood, collected 28 days after the second AZD1222 dose. V is TRBV19 and J is TRBJ1-1; no firm D call. As DNA, the CDR3 is TGTGCCAGTAACACTCAGGTAAACACTGAAGCTTTCTTT. This sequence encodes CASNTQVNTEAFF.